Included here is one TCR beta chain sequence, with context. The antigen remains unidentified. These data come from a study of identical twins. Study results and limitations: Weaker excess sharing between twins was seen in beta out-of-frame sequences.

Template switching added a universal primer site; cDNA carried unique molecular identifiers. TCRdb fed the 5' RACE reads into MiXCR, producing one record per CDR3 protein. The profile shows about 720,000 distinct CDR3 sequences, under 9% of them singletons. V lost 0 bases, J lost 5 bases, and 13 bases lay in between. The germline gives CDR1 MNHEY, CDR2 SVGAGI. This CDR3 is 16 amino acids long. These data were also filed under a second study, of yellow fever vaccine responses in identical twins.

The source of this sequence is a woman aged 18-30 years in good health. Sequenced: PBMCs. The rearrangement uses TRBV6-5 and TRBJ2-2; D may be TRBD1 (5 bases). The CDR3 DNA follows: TGTGCCAGCAGTTACTCGGAGACAGTAATTACCGGGGAGCTGTTTTTT. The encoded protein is CASSYSETVITGELFF.